One sample yielded the 27 T cell receptor beta chains listed below, sequenced in a study of blood T cell repertoires in COVID-19 (dated by TCRdb to about 2020). The library was produced with the immunoSEQ multiplex PCR assay. TCRdb stores this immuneACCESS table with in-frame sequences only. Part of the clones is absent; in the studies checked, under half of the shortfall reflects unresolved V genes, and no reason is known for the rest. Across this sample there are roughly 260,000 clones, with roughly 80% seen only once. In total, the top ten clones hold 4% of the sample. The sample consisted of peripheral blood. All receptors come from a woman between 40 and 50 years old with active or convalescent COVID-19.

The chain employs TRBV15 and TRBJ1-2; 10 bases fit TRBD1. The germline CDR1 and CDR2 sequences are LNHNV and YYDKDF (reference sequence). V was pared by 5 bases and J by 13 bases, with 13 bases of the junction left unmatched. This CDR3 has 14 residues. The CDR3 DNA reads TGTGCCACCAGCCACCTCCGACAGGGGGCAGATCTCACCTTC. It codes for CATSHLRQGADLTF.

Concerning this clone itself: Other DNA sequences in this specimen translate into the identical CDR3. CDR3 amino acids: CASSPGDYGYTF. DNA for the CDR3: TGCGCCAGCAGCCCAGGGGACTATGGCTACACCTTC. The chain is built from TRBV5-1 and TRBJ1-2; D perhaps matches TRBD1 (6 bases). The V end lost 4 bases, the J end lost 3 bases, and 7 bases lay between the germline ends. This CDR3 comprises 12 residues. Per germline, CDR1 SGHRS and CDR2 YFSETQ. The full variable domain, its missing parts supplied by reference TRBV5-1 and TRBJ1-2, is KAGVTQTPRYLIKTRGQQVTLSCSPISGHRSVSWYQQTPGQGLQFLFEYFSETQRNKGNFPGRFSGRQFSNSRSEMNVSTLELGDSALYLCASSPGDYGYTFGSGTRLTVV.

This clone has a handful of counts. The chain is built from TRBV19 and TRBJ1-1; TRBD1 matches 9 bases. The V gene's germline CDR1 is LNHDA and CDR2 SQIVND (reference sequence). The CDR3 totals 13 residues. Trimming at V came to 6 bases and at J to 12 bases, leaving 11 bases not matched to a gene. The chain's CDR3 is CASSHDRGLKTFF. The CDR3 DNA follows: TGTGCCAGTAGCCACGACAGGGGGTTGAAAACTTTCTTT.

The chain recombines TRBV15 with TRBJ2-7; D not certain. Trimming stripped 0 bases from V and 3 bases from J, with 6 bases between. The V gene's germline CDR1 is LNHNV and CDR2 YYDKDF (reference sequence). There are 13 residues in the CDR3. In nucleotides, the CDR3 is TGTGCCACCAGCAGAGAAACAGACTACGAGCAGTACGTC. It is translated as CATSRETDYEQYV.

This sequence joins TRBV11-2 and TRBJ2-3, with a tentative D call TRBD2 (6 bases). Germline V gene sequence: CDR1 SGHAT, CDR2 FQNNGV. The CDR3 contains 18 residues. V dropped 0 bases and J dropped 0 bases, with 16 bases sitting between them. For the CDR3, the DNA is TGTGCCAGCAGCTTAGATCGATTTGGGCGGGGAAGCACAGATACGCAGTATTTT. Translation: CASSLDRFGRGSTDTQYF.

CDR3: CATSDLGTAFF. In nucleotides, the CDR3 is TGTGCCACCAGTGATCTGGGCACGGCTTTCTTT. This chain joins TRBV24-1 and TRBJ1-1; D uncertain. The CDR3 is made up of 11 amino acids. Germline V lookup: CDR1 KGHDR, CDR2 SFDVKD. With 3 bases removed from V and 11 bases from J, the gap between germline ends came to 9 bases.

The chain is built from TRBV30 and TRBJ1-5; D is undetermined. CDR1 and CDR2 (germline): GTSNPN, SVGIG (reference sequence). This CDR3 contains 13 residues. The V end lost 5 bases, the J end lost 0 bases, and 8 bases lay between the germline ends. CDR3 loop: CAWGQSSNQPQHF. CDR3 bases: TGTGCCTGGGGGCAGTCTAGCAATCAGCCCCAGCATTTT. Complete variable domain (other parts from reference TRBV30 and TRBJ1-5): SQTIHQWPATLVQPVGSPLSLECTVEGTSNPNLYWYRQAAGRGLQLLFYSVGIGQISSEVPQNLSASRPQDRQFILSSKKLLLSDSGFYLCAWGQSSNQPQHFGDGTRLSIL.

The rearrangement joins TRBV30 to TRBJ2-7, with D perhaps matching TRBD2 (5 bases). V gave up 0 bases and J gave up 1 base, with 10 bases separating them. CDR1 GTSNPN and CDR2 SVGIG come from the germline V gene (reference sequence). The length of the CDR3 is 14 residues. The CDR3 protein is CAWSVGGSSYEQYF. The DNA of the CDR3 is TGTGCCTGGAGTGTTGGAGGTAGTTCCTACGAGCAGTACTTC.

The rearrangement links TRBV5-1 to TRBJ2-3; D unresolved. The CDR3 is made up of 15 amino acids. Germline-derived CDR1 and CDR2 are SGHRS and YFSETQ. The germline V and J ends were trimmed by 3 bases and 0 bases, with 11 bases remaining between them. CDR3 sequence reads: CASSWSRSSTDTQYF. CDR3 sequence (DNA): TGCGCCAGCAGCTGGTCCAGGTCCAGCACAGATACGCAGTATTTT.

J is TRBJ1-3 and V is TRBV5-6; TRBD1 matches at 11 bases. With V trimmed by 0 bases and J by 3 bases, 2 bases remained unmatched. Germline loops: CDR1 SGHDT, CDR2 YYEEEE. The CDR3 covers 16 residues. The CDR3 spells CASSLGTGGFGNTIYF. Written as DNA, the CDR3 is TGTGCCAGCAGCTTGGGGACAGGGGGCTTTGGAAACACCATATATTTT.

This chain uses TRBV5-4 with TRBJ2-1; possible D gene TRBD2, 5 bases. CDR1 SGHNT and CDR2 YYREEE come from the germline V gene (reference sequence). This CDR3 has 15 amino acids. V was cut by 4 bases and J by 0 bases, with 11 bases left in between. Written as DNA, the CDR3 is TGTGCCAGCAGCCAGGACTGGGACTCCTACAATGAGCAGTTCTTC. This encodes CASSQDWDSYNEQFF.

The gene calls are TRBV27 and TRBJ2-1, with TRBD2 matching over 12 bases. Germline trimming cut 1 base from V and 4 bases from J; bases unmatched to any gene: 8. The CDR3 is 18 residues long. Germline lookup yields CDR1 MNHEY and CDR2 SMNVEV (reference sequence). CDR3 bases: TGTGCCAGCAGTTTATGGCCAACTAGCGGGGGGTGGTACAATGAGCAGTTCTTC. Amino acids: CASSLWPTSGGWYNEQFF.

The CDR3 sequence is CASRSGTETAEQYF. The CDR3 DNA is TGTGCCAGCAGATCCGGGACAGAAACCGCCGAGCAGTACTTC. The chain carries TRBV28 and TRBJ2-7, with TRBD1 matching 7 bases. The CDR3 sequence is 14 residues long. The germline CDR1 and CDR2 sequences are MDHEN and SYDVKM. Trimming removed 6 bases from V and 6 bases from J; junction bases left unmatched: 11.

This clone was seen only once. The V call is TRBV5-4, the J call TRBJ2-7; D gene uncertain. Germline V gene sequence: CDR1 SGHNT, CDR2 YYREEE (reference sequence). V gave up 0 bases and J gave up 0 bases, with 10 bases separating them. This CDR3 comprises 15 residues. The CDR3 nucleotides read TGTGCCAGCAGCTTGGTTCAACCCGGCTCCTACGAGCAGTACTTC. This sequence encodes CASSLVQPGSYEQYF. The full variable domain, completed using reference TRBV5-4 and TRBJ2-7, is ETGVTQSPTHLIKTRGQQVTLRCSSQSGHNTVSWYQQALGQGPQFIFQYYREEENGRGNFPPRFSGLQFPNYSSELNVNALELDDSALYLCASSLVQPGSYEQYFGPGTRLTVT.

This chain joins TRBV5-4 and TRBJ1-6; 8 bases agree with TRBD1. This CDR3 region has 15 residues. V shed 4 bases and J 7 bases; nucleotides not matched to a gene: 7. Germline V gene data show CDR1 as SGHNT and CDR2 as YYREEE (reference sequence). CDR3 sequence reads: CASSAGQGLNSPLHF. CDR3 sequence (DNA): TGTGCCAGCAGCGCCGGACAGGGCTTGAATTCACCCCTCCACTTT.

The rearrangement joins TRBV28 to TRBJ1-5; D ambiguous. CDR1 and CDR2 (germline): MDHEN, SYDVKM. This CDR3 spans 15 amino acids. V lost 6 bases, J lost 2 bases, and 14 bases lay in between. The CDR3 nucleotides are TGTGCCAGCAGCCCTATGCACGGTGGCAATCAGCCCCAGCATTTT. Translating gives CASSPMHGGNQPQHF.

This clone came up once. V is TRBV3-1 (or the pseudogene TRBV3-2) and J is TRBJ1-1; D unresolved. Per the germline V gene, CDR1 is LGHDT and CDR2 is YNNKEL (reference sequence). CDR3 length equals 14 residues. V shed 3 bases and J shed 1 base, with 9 bases lying between them. DNA for the CDR3: TGTGCCAGCAGCCAGAATCGGGGGAACACTGAAGCTTTCTTT. Its protein is CASSQNRGNTEAFF.

The chain employs TRBV18 and TRBJ1-2, with D perhaps matching TRBD1 (6 bases). Germline CDR1 reads KGHSH; CDR2 reads LQKENI. V lost 5 bases to trimming and J lost 3 bases, with 7 bases between them. The length of the CDR3 is 12 residues. The CDR3 region has the DNA TGTGCCAGCTCAAGGACAGACTATGGCTACACCTTC. Translated: CASSRTDYGYTF.

The genes are TRBV2 and TRBJ2-1; D unclear. Germline loops: CDR1 SNHLY, CDR2 FYNNEI. V shed 6 bases and J shed 0 bases, with 9 bases lying between them. The CDR3 length is 14 residues. The CDR3 DNA reads as TGTGCCAGCAGAGCCGGAGACTCCTACAATGAGCAGTTCTTC. Protein sequence: CASRAGDSYNEQFF.

This rearrangement joins TRBV18 to TRBJ1-1; tentative D call: TRBD1 (5 bases). Trimming shortened V by 0 bases and J by 3 bases, and 11 bases separated the two germline ends. The CDR3 consists of 15 residues. CDR1 is KGHSH, CDR2 LQKENI, per germline. Here the CDR3 DNA reads TGTGCCAGCTCACCACCGTCGGGGGGTTACACTGAAGCTTTCTTT. Residues: CASSPPSGGYTEAFF. Looking up the rest from reference TRBV18 and TRBJ1-1 gives the full variable domain: NAGVMQNPRHLVRRRGQEARLRCSPMKGHSHVYWYRQLPEEGLKFMVYLQKENIIDESGMPKERFSAEFPKEGPSILRIQQVVRGDSAAYFCASSPPSGGYTEAFFGQGTRLTVV.

This rearrangement joins TRBV10-3 to TRBJ1-3; D uncertain. The CDR3 covers 12 residues. Trimming left V 4 bases short and J 4 bases short, with 5 bases between. CDR1 is ENHRY, CDR2 SYGVKD, per germline. The CDR3 nucleotides are TGTGCCATCAGTGGGAGGGGAAACACCATATATTTT. Protein: CAISGRGNTIYF.

The rearrangement joins TRBV7-3 to TRBJ2-1, with 11 bases identical to TRBD1. CDR1 is SGHTA and CDR2 is FQGTGA in the germline V gene. V shed 5 bases and J 4 bases; nucleotides not matched to a gene: 7. The CDR3 sequence is 16 residues long. The CDR3 here is CASSGSGTGGYNEQFF. The CDR3 DNA reads TGTGCCAGCAGCGGGTCCGGGACAGGGGGTTACAATGAGCAGTTCTTC.

The table lists this clone with a few counts. The chain joins TRBV7-3 to TRBJ1-2; perhaps TRBD1 as D (5 bases). Germline CDR1 is SGHTA and CDR2 is FQGTGA. There are 15 residues in the CDR3. The V and J ends lost 5 bases and 3 bases respectively, with 16 bases between them. CDR3 in amino acids: CASSPSGGVDYGYTF. CDR3 nucleotides: TGTGCCAGCAGCCCGTCGGGGGGAGTAGACTATGGCTACACCTTC.

In DNA form, the CDR3 reads TGTGCCAGCAGTTCTACGACGGGGTACACCGGGGAGCTGTTTTTT. It yields the protein CASSSTTGYTGELFF. The V gene is TRBV27, the J gene TRBJ2-2; D might be TRBD2 (5 bases). Germline-derived CDR1 and CDR2 are MNHEY and SMNVEV (reference sequence). The CDR3 has 15 residues. The V end was cut by 4 bases, the J end by 3 bases, with 12 bases between.

The gene calls are TRBV7-7 and TRBJ1-1; D uncertain. V lost 5 bases and J lost 3, with 16 bases in between. The germline gives CDR1 SSHAT, CDR2 FNYEAQ (reference sequence). This CDR3 is 15 amino acids long. The CDR3: CASSPLSGVDTEAFF. For the CDR3, the DNA is TGTGCCAGCAGCCCCCTCTCCGGGGTTGACACTGAAGCTTTCTTT.

CDR3 nucleotides: TGCGCCAGCAGCCTCTGGACAGGAGAGACCCAGTACTTC. As protein: CASSLWTGETQYF. The chain joins TRBV5-1 to TRBJ2-5; 7 bases fit TRBD1. The CDR3 totals 13 residues. V gave up 4 bases and J gave up 4 bases; unmatched junction bases: 4. Germline-derived CDR1 and CDR2 are SGHRS and YFSETQ.

The J gene is TRBJ1-2, the V gene TRBV6-5; 7 bases align to TRBD1. The CDR3 runs 14 residues. Germline CDR1 reads MNHEY; CDR2 reads SVGAGI. J was trimmed by 8 bases and V by 8 bases; bases with no gene match: 14. This chain's CDR3 is CASALAGGIGGYTF. The DNA for the CDR3 is TGTGCCAGCGCCCTGGCAGGGGGAATAGGAGGCTACACCTTC.